A single sample gave rise to the 13 T cell receptor beta chains below, sequenced in a study of PD-1 blockade in mismatch repair-deficient tumors. This table comes from immunoSEQ multiplex PCR, and its TCRdb copy is limited to in-frame clones, with some not included. The table records about 100,000 clones, 82% of them present only once. This sample comprised peripheral blood, obtained about 33 weeks after starting pembrolizumab. The source is an adult with mismatch repair-deficient cancer.

V gene TRBV18 combines with J gene TRBJ2-7, with a tentative D call TRBD1 (6 bases). V was clipped by 3 bases and J by 5 bases, with 8 bases between them. The CDR3 covers 12 residues. CDR1 is KGHSH, CDR2 LQKENI, per germline. Here the CDR3 reads CASSPSGDEQYF. The CDR3 DNA reads as TGTGCCAGCTCACCTTCAGGGGACGAGCAGTACTTC. Based on the CDR3 plus reference TRBV18 and TRBJ2-7, the full variable domain is NAGVMQNPRHLVRRRGQEARLRCSPMKGHSHVYWYRQLPEEGLKFMVYLQKENIIDESGMPKERFSAEFPKEGPSILRIQQVVRGDSAAYFCASSPSGDEQYFGPGTRLTVT.

The rearrangement uses TRBV18 and TRBJ2-1, with a possible D match to TRBD2 (6 bases). V was trimmed by 3 bases and J by 4 bases, leaving 10 bases between them. CDR1 and CDR2 from the germline V gene are KGHSH and LQKENI. The CDR3 is 14 amino acids. The CDR3 DNA is TGTGCCAGCTCACCCGATCGGGGGTACAATGAGCAGTTCTTC. This codes for CASSPDRGYNEQFF.

V and J are TRBV7-9 and TRBJ1-5, with TRBD1 as a possible D gene (5 bases). Germline-derived CDR1 and CDR2 are SEHNR and FQNEAQ (reference sequence). The V gene lost 1 base and the J gene lost 7 bases, with 11 bases spanning the gap. The CDR3 length is 14 residues. The CDR3 spells CASSLDRWGQPQHF. The CDR3 DNA reads TGTGCCAGCAGCTTAGATCGATGGGGCCAGCCCCAGCATTTT.

This sequence joins TRBV7-2 and TRBJ2-7, with TRBD1 matching over 8 bases. There are 13 residues in the CDR3. The germline gives CDR1 SGHTA, CDR2 FQGNSA. Unmatched junction bases numbered 3, after V lost 5 bases and J lost 3 bases. The CDR3, as DNA: TGTGCCAGCAGCCTACAGGGGGGCTACGAGCAGTACTTC. This sequence encodes CASSLQGGYEQYF.

The genes are TRBV19 and TRBJ1-2; D is perhaps TRBD1 (6 bases). CDR3 size: 13 residues. Germline values: CDR1 LNHDA, CDR2 SQIVND (reference sequence). Trimming stripped 9 bases from V and 5 bases from J, with 16 bases between. This CDR3 is CASNSGTPYGYTF. The CDR3, as DNA: TGTGCCAGCAACTCCGGGACACCTTATGGCTACACCTTC.

This sequence joins TRBV18 and TRBJ2-1; D gene unclear. This CDR3 is 13 amino acids long. Germline CDR1 reads KGHSH; CDR2 reads LQKENI. V was trimmed by 6 bases and J by 10 bases, leaving 16 bases between them. CDR3 nucleotides: TGTGCCAGCTCCCTCACGGCGTCTTGGGAGCAGTTCTTC. Protein: CASSLTASWEQFF.

This clone was seen only once. At one end the junction does not follow the germline gene, possibly because of a read error. DNA of the CDR3: TGTGCCTGGAGTGTCGGGTTGGACAGAGTTTTT. The encoded protein is CAWSVGLDRVF. The chain recombines TRBV30 with TRBJ1-4; possibly TRBD1 for D (6 bases). Looked up from germline, CDR1 is GTSNPN and CDR2 is SVGIG (reference sequence). This CDR3 is built from 11 residues.

The chain couples TRBV6-5 to TRBJ2-3; perhaps TRBD1 as D (5 bases). The CDR3 is made up of 15 amino acids. Germline V CDR1 and CDR2: MNHEY, SVGAGI. V lost 6 bases to trimming and J lost 4 bases, with 17 bases between them. CDR3 DNA sequence: TGTGCCAGCAGACACACATCGACAGTCTCAGATACGCAGTATTTT. Protein product: CASRHTSTVSDTQYF.

V gene TRBV7-9 combines with J gene TRBJ1-3; a possible D gene is TRBD1 (5 bases). With 5 bases removed from V and 0 bases from J, the gap between germline ends came to 14 bases. This CDR3 region has 16 residues. CDR1 and CDR2 from the germline V gene are SEHNR and FQNEAQ (reference sequence). The CDR3 DNA is TGTGCCAGCAGCCTGACCCCAGGGAGCTCTGGAAACACCATATATTTT. Translation gives CASSLTPGSSGNTIYF.

The CDR3 DNA follows: TGTGCCAGCAGCCGAGAGGGACTGCCCCTCTACGAGCAGTACTTC. The encoded protein is CASSREGLPLYEQYF. This sequence joins TRBV9 and TRBJ2-7; D may be TRBD2 (6 bases). The CDR3 totals 15 residues. Germline CDR1 reads SGDLS; CDR2 reads YYNGEE. Deletions cut 4 bases from V and 3 bases from J, with 17 bases between.

V is TRBV6-5 and J is TRBJ1-1; a possible D gene is TRBD1 (6 bases). Trimming shortened V by 5 bases and J by 3 bases, and 10 bases separated the two germline ends. The CDR3 spans 13 residues. Germline lookup yields CDR1 MNHEY and CDR2 SVGAGI. CDR3 DNA sequence: TGTGCCAGCAGTCTTACAGGGTACACTGAAGCTTTCTTT. Protein product: CASSLTGYTEAFF.

The gene calls are TRBV7-9 and TRBJ1-1; 7 nucleotides match TRBD1. The germline V gene has CDR1 SEHNR and CDR2 FQNEAQ (reference sequence). CDR3 length: 15 amino acids. V trimming: 0 bases; J trimming: 4 bases; junction bases outside the gene matches: 5. CDR3 residues: CASSLASTGITEAFF. In DNA, the CDR3 is TGTGCCAGCAGCTTAGCATCGACAGGGATCACTGAAGCTTTCTTT. Combining the CDR3 with reference TRBV7-9 and TRBJ1-1 gives the whole variable domain DTGVSQNPRHKITKRGQNVTFRCDPISEHNRLYWYRQTLGQGPEFLTYFQNEAQLEKSRLLSDRFSAERPKGSFSTLEIQRTEQGDSAMYLCASSLASTGITEAFFGQGTRLTVV.

This clone was recorded a few times. The rearrangement links TRBV7-2 to TRBJ2-7, with 7 bases fitting TRBD2. The CDR3 covers 15 residues. Trimming cost V 0 bases and J 4 bases; bases outside gene matches: 6. CDR1 is SGHTA, CDR2 FQGNSA, per germline. This CDR3 is CASSLAPAGAYEQYF. CDR3 DNA sequence: TGTGCCAGCAGCTTAGCGCCTGCGGGAGCGTACGAGCAGTACTTC. The full variable domain, completed using reference TRBV7-2 and TRBJ2-7, is GAGVSQSPSNKVTEKGKDVELRCDPISGHTALYWYRQSLGQGLEFLIYFQGNSAPDKSGLPSDRFSAERTGGSVSTLTIQRTQQEDSAVYLCASSLAPAGAYEQYFGPGTRLTVT.